This entry is about one T cell receptor (beta chain). What it recognizes is unknown. This CDR3 spans 16 amino acids. Trimming pared 1 base from V and 6 bases from J, leaving 19 bases between. Germline assignment: CDR1 SGHAT and CDR2 FQNNGV. TCRdb itself ran the reads through MiXCR, one entry per CDR3 protein. The table records about 830,000 distinct CDR3 sequences, approximately 32% of them present only once. The sample comes from a study of T cell repertoires in cytomegalovirus infection. Study-wide points: Identification of carriers of CMV plus the relevant HLA was achieved through cumulative public TCR beta family frequency.

The source material was cultured CD8+ T cells from PBMCs, sampled from culture after CMV antigen stimulation. The rearrangement links TRBV11-2 to TRBJ2-7; D may be TRBD1 (5 bases). The receptor comes from a human donor in good health (CMV status not recorded). Some clones in this sample may be carry-over from other donors' samples. The CDR3 is CASSLGGGRVEIEQYF. The CDR3 coding sequence is TGTGCCAGCAGCTTAGGGGGCGGTCGAGTGGAAATCGAGCAGTACTTC. The full variable domain, rest sourced from reference TRBV11-2 and TRBJ2-7, is EAGVAQSPRYKIIEKRQSVAFWCNPISGHATLYWYQQILGQGPKLLIQFQNNGVVDDSQLPKDRFSAERLKGVDSTLKIQPAKLEDSAVYLCASSLGGGRVEIEQYFGPGTRLTVT.